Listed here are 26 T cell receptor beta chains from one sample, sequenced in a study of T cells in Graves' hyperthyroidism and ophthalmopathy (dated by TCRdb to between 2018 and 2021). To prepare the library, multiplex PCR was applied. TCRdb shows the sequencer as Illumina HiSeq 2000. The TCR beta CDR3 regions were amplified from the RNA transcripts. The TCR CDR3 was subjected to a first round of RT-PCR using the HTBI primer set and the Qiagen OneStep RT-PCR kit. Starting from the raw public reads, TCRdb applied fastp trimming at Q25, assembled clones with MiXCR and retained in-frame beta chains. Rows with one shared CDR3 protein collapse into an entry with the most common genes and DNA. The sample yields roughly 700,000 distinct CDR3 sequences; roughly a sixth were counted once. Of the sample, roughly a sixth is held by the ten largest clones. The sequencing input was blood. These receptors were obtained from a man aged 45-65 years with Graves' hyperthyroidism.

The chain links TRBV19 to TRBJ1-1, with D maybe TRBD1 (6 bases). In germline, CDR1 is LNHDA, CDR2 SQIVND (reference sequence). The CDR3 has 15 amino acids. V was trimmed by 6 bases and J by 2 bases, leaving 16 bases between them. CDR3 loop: CASSVNTGLNTEAFF. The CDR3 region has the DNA TGTGCCAGTAGCGTTAATACAGGGCTCAACACTGAAGCTTTCTTT.

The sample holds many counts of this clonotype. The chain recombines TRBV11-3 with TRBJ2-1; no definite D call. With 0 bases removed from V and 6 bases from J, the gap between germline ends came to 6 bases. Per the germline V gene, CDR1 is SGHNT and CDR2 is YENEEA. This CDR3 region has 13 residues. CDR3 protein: CASSLDSGNEQFF. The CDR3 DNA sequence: TGTGCCAGCAGCTTAGACTCGGGCAATGAGCAGTTCTTC.

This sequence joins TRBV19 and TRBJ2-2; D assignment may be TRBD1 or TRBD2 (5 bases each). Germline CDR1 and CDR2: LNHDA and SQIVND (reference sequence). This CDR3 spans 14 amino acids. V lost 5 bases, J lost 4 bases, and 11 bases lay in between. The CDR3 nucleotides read TGTGCCAGTAGTTCAGGGACCGCCACCGGGGAGCTGTTTTTT. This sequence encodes CASSSGTATGELFF.

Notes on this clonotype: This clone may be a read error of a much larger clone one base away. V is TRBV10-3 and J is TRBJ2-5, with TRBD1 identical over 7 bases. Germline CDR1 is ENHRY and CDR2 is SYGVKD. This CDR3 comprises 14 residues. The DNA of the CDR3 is TGTGCCACCAGTACAGGGACAGTCCAAGAGACCCAGTACTTC. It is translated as CATSTGTVQETQYF.

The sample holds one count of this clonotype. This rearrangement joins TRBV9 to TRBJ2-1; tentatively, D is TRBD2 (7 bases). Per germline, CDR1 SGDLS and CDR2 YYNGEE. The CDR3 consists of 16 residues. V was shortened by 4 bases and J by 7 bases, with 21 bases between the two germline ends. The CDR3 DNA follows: TGTGCCAGCAGCCCCCAGGGGAGGGAGGGCCGGAATGAGCAGTTCTTC. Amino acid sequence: CASSPQGREGRNEQFF. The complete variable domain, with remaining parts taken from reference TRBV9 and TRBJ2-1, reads DSGVTQTPKHLITATGQRVTLRCSPRSGDLSVYWYQQSLDQGLQFLIQYYNGEERAKGNILERFSAQQFPDLHSELNLSSLELGDSALYFCASSPQGREGRNEQFFGPGTRLTVL.

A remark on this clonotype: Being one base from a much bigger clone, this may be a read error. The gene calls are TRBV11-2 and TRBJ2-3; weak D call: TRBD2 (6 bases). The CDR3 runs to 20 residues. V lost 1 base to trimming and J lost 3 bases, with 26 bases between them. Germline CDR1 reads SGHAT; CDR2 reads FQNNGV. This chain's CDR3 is CASSLAFRASERAGTDTQYF. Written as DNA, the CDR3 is TGTGCCAGCAGCTTAGCTTTTCGGGCTAGCGAGAGAGCGGGTACAGATACGCAGTATTTT.

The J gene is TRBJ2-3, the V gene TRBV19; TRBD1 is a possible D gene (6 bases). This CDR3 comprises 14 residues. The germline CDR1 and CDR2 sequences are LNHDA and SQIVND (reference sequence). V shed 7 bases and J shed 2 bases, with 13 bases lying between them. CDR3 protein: CASTPGDPTDTQYF. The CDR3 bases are TGTGCCAGTACCCCAGGGGATCCCACAGATACGCAGTATTTT.

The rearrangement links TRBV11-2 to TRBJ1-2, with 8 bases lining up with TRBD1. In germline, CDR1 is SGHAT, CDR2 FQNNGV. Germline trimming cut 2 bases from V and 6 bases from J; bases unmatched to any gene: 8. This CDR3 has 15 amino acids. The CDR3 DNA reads TGTGCCAGCAGCTTATTATCGGCAGGGGGCGATGGCTACACCTTC. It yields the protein CASSLLSAGGDGYTF.

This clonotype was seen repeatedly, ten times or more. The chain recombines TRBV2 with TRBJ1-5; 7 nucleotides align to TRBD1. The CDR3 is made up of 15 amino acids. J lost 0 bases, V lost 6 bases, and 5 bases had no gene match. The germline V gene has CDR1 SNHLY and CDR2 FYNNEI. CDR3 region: CASSRGQFSNQPQHF. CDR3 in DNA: TGTGCCAGCAGCCGGGGACAGTTTAGCAATCAGCCCCAGCATTTT. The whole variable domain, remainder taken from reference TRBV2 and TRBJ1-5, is EPEVTQTPSHQVTQMGQEVILRCVPISNHLYFYWYRQILGQKVEFLVSFYNNEISEKSEIFDDQFSVERPDGSNFTLKIRSTKLEDSAMYFCASSRGQFSNQPQHFGDGTRLSIL.

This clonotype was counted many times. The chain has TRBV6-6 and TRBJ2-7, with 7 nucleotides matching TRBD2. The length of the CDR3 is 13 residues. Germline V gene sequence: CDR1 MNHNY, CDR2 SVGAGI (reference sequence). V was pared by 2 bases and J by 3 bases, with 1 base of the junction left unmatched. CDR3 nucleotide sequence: TGTGCCAGCAGTTACCGGACTAGCTACGAGCAGTACTTC. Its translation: CASSYRTSYEQYF.

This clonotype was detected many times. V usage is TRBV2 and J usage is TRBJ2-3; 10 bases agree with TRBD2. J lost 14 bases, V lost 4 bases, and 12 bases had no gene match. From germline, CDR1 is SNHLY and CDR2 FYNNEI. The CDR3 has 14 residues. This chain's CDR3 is CASSGAEREGTRYF. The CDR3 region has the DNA TGTGCCAGCAGTGGTGCCGAGCGGGAGGGGACTAGGTATTTT.

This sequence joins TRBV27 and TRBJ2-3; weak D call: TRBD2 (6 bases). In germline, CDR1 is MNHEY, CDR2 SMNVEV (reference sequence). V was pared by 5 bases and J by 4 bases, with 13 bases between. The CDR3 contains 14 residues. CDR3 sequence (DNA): TGTGCCAGCAGTGACGAGGGACTCTCAGATACGCAGTATTTT. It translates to CASSDEGLSDTQYF.

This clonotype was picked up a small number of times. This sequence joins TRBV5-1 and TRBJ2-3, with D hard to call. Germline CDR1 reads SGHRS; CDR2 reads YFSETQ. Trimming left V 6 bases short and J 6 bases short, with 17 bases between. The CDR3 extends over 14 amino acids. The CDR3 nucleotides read TGCGCCAGCAACAAGGATCTAGGAGCGGATACGCAGTATTTT. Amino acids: CASNKDLGADTQYF.

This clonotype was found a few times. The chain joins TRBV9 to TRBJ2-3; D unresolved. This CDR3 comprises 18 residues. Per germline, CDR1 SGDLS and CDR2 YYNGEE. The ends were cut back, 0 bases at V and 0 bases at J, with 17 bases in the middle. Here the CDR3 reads CASSVVRSIITSTDTQYF. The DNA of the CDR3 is TGTGCCAGCAGCGTAGTTCGCAGTATCATCACAAGCACAGATACGCAGTATTTT.

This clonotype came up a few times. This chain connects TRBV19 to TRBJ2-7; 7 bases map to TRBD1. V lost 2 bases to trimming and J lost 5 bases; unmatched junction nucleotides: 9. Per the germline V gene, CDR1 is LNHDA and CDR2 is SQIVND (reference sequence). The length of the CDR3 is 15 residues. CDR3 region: CASSITPGGRNEQYF. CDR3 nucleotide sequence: TGTGCCAGTAGTATAACCCCAGGGGGTAGAAACGAGCAGTACTTC.

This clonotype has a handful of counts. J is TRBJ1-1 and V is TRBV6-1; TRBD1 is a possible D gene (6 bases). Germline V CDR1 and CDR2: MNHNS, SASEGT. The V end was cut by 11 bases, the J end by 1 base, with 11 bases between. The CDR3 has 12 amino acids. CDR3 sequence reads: CASGGPNTEAFF. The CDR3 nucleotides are TGTGCCTCGGGGGGGCCGAACACTGAAGCTTTCTTT.

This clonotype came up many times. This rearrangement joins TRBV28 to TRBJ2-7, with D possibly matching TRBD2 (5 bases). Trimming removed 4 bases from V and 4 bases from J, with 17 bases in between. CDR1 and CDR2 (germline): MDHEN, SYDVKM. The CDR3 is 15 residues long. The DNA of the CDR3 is TGTGCCAGCAGTTCCCCCCGGGAAGGACGGTACGAGCAGTACTTC. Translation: CASSSPREGRYEQYF.

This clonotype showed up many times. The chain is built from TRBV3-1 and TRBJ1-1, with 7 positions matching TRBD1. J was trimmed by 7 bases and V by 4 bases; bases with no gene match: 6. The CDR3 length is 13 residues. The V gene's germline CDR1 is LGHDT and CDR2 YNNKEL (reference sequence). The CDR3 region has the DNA TGTGCCAGCAGCCGAACGGGACAGTATGAAGCTTTCTTT. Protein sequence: CASSRTGQYEAFF.

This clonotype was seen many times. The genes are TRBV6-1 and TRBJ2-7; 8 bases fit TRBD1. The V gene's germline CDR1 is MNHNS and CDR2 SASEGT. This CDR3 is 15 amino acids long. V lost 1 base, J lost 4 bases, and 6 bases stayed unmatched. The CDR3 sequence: CASSEGGTGRYEQYF. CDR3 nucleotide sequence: TGTGCCAGCAGTGAAGGGGGGACAGGCCGGTACGAGCAGTACTTC.

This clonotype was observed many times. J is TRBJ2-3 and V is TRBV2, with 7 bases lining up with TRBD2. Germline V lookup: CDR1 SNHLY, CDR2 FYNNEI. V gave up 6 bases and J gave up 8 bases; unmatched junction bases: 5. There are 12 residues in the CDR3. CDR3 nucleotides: TGTGCCAGCAGCCGGGACTATGCTACGCAGTATTTT. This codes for CASSRDYATQYF.

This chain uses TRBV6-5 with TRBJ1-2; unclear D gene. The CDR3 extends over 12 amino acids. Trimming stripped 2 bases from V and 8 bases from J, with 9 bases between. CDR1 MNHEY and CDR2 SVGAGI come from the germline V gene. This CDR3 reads CASSYNGGGYTF. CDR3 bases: TGTGCCAGCAGTTACAACGGCGGCGGCTACACCTTC.

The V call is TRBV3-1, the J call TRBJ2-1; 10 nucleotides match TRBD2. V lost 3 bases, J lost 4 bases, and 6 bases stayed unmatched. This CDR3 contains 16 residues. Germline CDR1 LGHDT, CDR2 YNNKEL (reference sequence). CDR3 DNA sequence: TGTGCCAGCAGCCACCTTGGACTAGCGGAGTACAATGAGCAGTTCTTC. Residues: CASSHLGLAEYNEQFF.

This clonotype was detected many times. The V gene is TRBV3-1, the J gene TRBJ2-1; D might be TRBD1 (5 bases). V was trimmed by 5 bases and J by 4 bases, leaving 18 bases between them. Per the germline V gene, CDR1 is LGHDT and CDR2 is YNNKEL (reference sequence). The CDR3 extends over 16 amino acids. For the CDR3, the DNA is TGTGCCAGCAGCTATGGGGCAGAAATCCTTTACAATGAGCAGTTCTTC. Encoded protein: CASSYGAEILYNEQFF.

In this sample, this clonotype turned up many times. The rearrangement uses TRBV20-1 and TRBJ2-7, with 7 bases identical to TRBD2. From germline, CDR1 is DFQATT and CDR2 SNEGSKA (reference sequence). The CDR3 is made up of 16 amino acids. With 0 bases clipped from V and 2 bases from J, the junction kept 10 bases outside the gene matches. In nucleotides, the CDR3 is TGCAGTGCTAGAGATCAGGGAGGGGTTAGCCCCTACGAGCAGTACTTC. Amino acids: CSARDQGGVSPYEQYF.

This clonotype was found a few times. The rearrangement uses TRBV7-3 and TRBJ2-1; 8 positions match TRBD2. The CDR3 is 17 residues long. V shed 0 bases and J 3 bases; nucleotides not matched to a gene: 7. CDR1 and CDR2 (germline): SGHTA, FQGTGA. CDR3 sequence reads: CASSLTAGAGDYNEQFF. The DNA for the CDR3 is TGTGCCAGCAGCTTAACCGCAGGAGCGGGGGACTACAATGAGCAGTTCTTC.

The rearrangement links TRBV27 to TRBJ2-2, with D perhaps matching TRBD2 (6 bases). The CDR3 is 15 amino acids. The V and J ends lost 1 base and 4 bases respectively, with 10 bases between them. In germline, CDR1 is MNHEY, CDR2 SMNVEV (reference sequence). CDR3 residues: CASSLYSGSTGELFF. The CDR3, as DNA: TGTGCCAGCAGTTTATATAGCGGATCCACCGGGGAGCTGTTTTTT.